The subject of this entry is one TCR beta chain. The antigen is not known. The entry originates in a study of T cells in Graves' hyperthyroidism and ophthalmopathy. Background on the study: Peripheral blood draws took place at initial diagnosis, ahead of any treatment. Findings and caveats of the study: Ophthalmopathy was identified by the model a median about 6 months ahead of onset. Most thyroid clonotypes expanded above 0.001 were also detected in blood.

Graves' hyperthyroidism showing no ophthalmopathy progression within 18 months was considered stable. RNA transcripts yielded amplified TCR beta CDR3 regions. During a first-round RT-PCR of the TCR CDR3, the HTBI primer set was used. MiXCR was run by TCRdb on the multiplex PCR reads, yielding one entry per CDR3 protein. The repertoire holds roughly 700,000 distinct CDR3 sequences, with about 18% as singletons. The specimen sequenced was blood. This TCR was recovered from a man aged 50 to 59 with Graves' hyperthyroidism.

The CDR3 loop reads CASRHKTGGNHEQYF. CDR3 nucleotide sequence: TGCGCCAGCAGACACAAAACAGGGGGGAACCACGAGCAGTACTTC. J is TRBJ2-7 and V is TRBV5-1, with 8 bases matching TRBD1. The CDR3 covers 15 residues. The V gene's germline CDR1 is SGHRS and CDR2 YFSETQ. The V segment lost 5 bases and the J segment 5 bases; nucleotides outside the gene matches: 12.